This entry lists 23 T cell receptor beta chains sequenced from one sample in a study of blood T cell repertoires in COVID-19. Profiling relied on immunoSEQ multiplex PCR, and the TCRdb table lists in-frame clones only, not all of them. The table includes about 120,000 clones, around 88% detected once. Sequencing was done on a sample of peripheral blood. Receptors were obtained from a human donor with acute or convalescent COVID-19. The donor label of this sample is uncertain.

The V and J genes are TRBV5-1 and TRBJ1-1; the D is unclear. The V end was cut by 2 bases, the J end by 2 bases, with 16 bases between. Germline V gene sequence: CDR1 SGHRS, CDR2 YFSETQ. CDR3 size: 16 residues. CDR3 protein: CASSFGEVRFNTEAFF. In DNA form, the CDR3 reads TGCGCCAGCAGCTTTGGGGAGGTCAGATTTAACACTGAAGCTTTCTTT. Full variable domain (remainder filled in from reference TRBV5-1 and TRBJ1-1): KAGVTQTPRYLIKTRGQQVTLSCSPISGHRSVSWYQQTPGQGLQFLFEYFSETQRNKGNFPGRFSGRQFSNSRSEMNVSTLELGDSALYLCASSFGEVRFNTEAFFGQGTRLTVV.

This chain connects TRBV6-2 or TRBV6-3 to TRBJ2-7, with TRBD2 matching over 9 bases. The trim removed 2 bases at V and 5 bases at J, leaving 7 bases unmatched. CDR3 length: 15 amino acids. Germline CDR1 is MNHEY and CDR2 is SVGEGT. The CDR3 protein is CASSYTEAGGHEQYF. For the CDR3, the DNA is TGTGCCAGCAGTTACACTGAAGCGGGAGGCCACGAGCAGTACTTC.

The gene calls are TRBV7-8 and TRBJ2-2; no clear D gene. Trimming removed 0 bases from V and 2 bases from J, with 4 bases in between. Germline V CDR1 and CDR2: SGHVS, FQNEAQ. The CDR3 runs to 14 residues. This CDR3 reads CASSLAQNTGELFF. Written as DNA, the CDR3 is TGTGCCAGCAGCTTAGCCCAAAACACCGGGGAGCTGTTTTTT.

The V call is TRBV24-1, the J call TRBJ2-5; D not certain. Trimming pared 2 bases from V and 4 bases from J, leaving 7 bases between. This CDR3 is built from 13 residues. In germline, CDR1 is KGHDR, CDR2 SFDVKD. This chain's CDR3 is CATSDWQAETQYF. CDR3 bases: TGTGCCACCAGTGATTGGCAGGCAGAGACCCAGTACTTC.

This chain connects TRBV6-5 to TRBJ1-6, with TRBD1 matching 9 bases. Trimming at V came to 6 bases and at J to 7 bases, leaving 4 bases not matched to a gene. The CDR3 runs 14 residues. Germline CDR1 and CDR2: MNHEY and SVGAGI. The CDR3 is CASRSGTGNSPLHF. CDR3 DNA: TGTGCCAGCAGGTCCGGGACAGGGAATTCACCCCTCCACTTT.

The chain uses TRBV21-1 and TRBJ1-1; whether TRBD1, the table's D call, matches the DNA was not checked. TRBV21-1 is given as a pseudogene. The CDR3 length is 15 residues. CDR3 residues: CASSTFRTGDTEAFF. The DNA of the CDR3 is TGTGCCAGCAGCACCTTTCGAACAGGGGACACTGAAGCTTTCTTT.

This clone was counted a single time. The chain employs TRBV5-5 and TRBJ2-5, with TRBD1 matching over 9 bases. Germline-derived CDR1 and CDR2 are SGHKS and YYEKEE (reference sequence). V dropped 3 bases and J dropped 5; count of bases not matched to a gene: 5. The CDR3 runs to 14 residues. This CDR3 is CASSYGTGYETQYF. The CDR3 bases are TGTGCCAGCAGCTACGGGACAGGGTACGAGACCCAGTACTTC.

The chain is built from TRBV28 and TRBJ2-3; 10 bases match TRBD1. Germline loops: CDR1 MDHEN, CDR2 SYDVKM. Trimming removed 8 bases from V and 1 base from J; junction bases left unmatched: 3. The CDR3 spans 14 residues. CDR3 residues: CASCGQGGTDTQYF. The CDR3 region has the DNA TGTGCCAGCTGCGGACAGGGGGGCACAGATACGCAGTATTTT.

The CDR3 loop reads CASTLIGMGTEAFF. The CDR3 DNA sequence: TGTGCCAGCACGCTTATCGGGATGGGCACTGAAGCTTTCTTT. This sequence joins TRBV5-4 and TRBJ1-1; D not resolved. CDR3 length equals 14 residues. The germline V gene encodes CDR1 SGHNT and CDR2 YYREEE (reference sequence). V was clipped by 6 bases and J by 4 bases, with 16 bases between them.

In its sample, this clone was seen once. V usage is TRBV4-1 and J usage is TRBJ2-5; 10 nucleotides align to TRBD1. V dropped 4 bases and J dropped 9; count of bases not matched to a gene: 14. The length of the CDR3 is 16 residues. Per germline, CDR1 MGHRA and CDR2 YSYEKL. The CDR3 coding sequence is TGCGCCAGCAGCCTGTCATTTGGGACAGGGGAGTTCCCCCAGTACTTC. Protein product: CASSLSFGTGEFPQYF.

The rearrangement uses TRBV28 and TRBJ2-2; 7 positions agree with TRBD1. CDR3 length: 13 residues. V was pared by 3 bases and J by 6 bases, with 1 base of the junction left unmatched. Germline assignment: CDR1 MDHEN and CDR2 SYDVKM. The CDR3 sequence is CASSFQGAGELFF. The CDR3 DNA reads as TGTGCCAGCAGTTTTCAGGGGGCCGGGGAGCTGTTTTTT.

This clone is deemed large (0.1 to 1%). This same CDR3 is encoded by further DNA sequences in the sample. This chain's CDR3 is CASSRGQGREKLFF. CDR3 coding DNA: TGTGCCAGCAGTCGCGGACAGGGGAGGGAAAAACTGTTTTTT. The chain joins TRBV28 to TRBJ1-4, with TRBD1 identical over 9 bases. The CDR3 spans 14 residues. Per the germline V gene, CDR1 is MDHEN and CDR2 is SYDVKM. J lost 8 bases, V lost 5 bases, and 6 bases had no gene match.

CDR3 region: CASSPIAGGSYNEQFF. The CDR3 nucleotides are TGTGCCAGCAGTCCAATAGCGGGGGGGTCCTACAATGAGCAGTTCTTC. The chain carries TRBV27 and TRBJ2-1, with 11 bases matching TRBD2. The CDR3 spans 16 residues. With V trimmed by 5 bases and J by 1 base, 4 bases remained unmatched. Germline lookup yields CDR1 MNHEY and CDR2 SMNVEV (reference sequence).

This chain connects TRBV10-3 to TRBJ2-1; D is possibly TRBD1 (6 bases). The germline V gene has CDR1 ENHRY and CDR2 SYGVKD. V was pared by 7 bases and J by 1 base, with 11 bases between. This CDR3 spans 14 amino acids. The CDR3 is CAITRDNSYNEQFF. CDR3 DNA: TGTGCCATCACCAGGGACAATTCCTACAATGAGCAGTTCTTC.

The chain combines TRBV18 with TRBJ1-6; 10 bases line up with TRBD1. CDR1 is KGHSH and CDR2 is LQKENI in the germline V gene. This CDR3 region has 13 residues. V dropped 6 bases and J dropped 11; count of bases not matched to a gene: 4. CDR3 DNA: TGTGCCAGCTCCCCGACAGGGGGCCCACCCCTCCACTTT. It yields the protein CASSPTGGPPLHF.

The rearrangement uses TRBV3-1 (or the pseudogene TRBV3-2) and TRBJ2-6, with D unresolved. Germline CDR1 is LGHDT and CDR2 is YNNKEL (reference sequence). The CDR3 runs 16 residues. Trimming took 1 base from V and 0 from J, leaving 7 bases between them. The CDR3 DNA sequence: TGTGCCAGCAGCCAAGGTAAATCCTCTGGGGCCAACGTCCTGACTTTC. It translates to CASSQGKSSGANVLTF.

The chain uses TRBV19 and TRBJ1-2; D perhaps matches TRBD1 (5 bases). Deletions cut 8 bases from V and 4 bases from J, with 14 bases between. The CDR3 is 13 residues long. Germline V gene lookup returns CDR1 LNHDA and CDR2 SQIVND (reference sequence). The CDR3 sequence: CASDRGFGYGYTF. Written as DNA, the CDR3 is TGTGCCAGTGATAGGGGCTTCGGCTATGGCTACACCTTC.

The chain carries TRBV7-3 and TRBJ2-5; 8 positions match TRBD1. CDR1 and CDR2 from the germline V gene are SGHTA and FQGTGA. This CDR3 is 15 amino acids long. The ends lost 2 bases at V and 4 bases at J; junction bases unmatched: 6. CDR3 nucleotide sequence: TGTGCCAGCAGCTTACAGGGGGCATGGGGAGAGACCCAGTACTTC. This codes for CASSLQGAWGETQYF.

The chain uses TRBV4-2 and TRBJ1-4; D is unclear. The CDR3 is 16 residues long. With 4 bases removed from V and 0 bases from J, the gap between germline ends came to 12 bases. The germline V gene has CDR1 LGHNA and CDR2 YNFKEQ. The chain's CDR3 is CASSLAGRATNEKLFF. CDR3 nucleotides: TGTGCCAGCAGCCTAGCCGGGAGGGCAACTAATGAAAAACTGTTTTTT.

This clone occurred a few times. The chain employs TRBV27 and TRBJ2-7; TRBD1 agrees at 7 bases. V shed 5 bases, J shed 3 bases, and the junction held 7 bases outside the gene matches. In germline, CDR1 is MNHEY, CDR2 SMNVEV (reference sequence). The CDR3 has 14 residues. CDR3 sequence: CASSTTGFNYEQYF. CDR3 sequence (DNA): TGTGCCAGCAGTACGACAGGGTTCAACTACGAGCAGTACTTC.

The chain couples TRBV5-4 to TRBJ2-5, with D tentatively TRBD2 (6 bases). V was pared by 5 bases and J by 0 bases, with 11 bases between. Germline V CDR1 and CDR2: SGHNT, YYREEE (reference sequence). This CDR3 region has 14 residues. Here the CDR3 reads CASRQGTYQETQYF. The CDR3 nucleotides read TGTGCCAGCAGGCAAGGGACTTACCAAGAGACCCAGTACTTC. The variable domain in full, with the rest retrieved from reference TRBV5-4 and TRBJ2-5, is ETGVTQSPTHLIKTRGQQVTLRCSSQSGHNTVSWYQQALGQGPQFIFQYYREEENGRGNFPPRFSGLQFPNYSSELNVNALELDDSALYLCASRQGTYQETQYFGPGTRLLVL.

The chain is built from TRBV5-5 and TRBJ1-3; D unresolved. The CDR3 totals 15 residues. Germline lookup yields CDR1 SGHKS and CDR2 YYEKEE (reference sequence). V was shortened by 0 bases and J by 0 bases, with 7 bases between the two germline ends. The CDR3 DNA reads TGTGCCAGCAGCTTGGATCCTTCCTCTGGAAACACCATATATTTT. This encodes CASSLDPSSGNTIYF.

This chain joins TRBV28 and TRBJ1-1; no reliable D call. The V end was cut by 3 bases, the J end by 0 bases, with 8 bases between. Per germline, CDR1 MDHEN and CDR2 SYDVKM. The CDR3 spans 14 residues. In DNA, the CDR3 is TGTGCCAGCAGTTTCACGGGAATGAACACTGAAGCTTTCTTT. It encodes CASSFTGMNTEAFF.